The 5 T cell receptor beta chains below come from one sample, sequenced in a study of T cells in Graves' hyperthyroidism and ophthalmopathy. Amplified TCR beta CDR3 regions derived from RNA transcripts. In the first-round RT-PCR of the TCR CDR3, the HTBI primer set was used. TCRdb reanalysed the multiplex PCR reads using MiXCR and keeps one entry per CDR3 protein. Of 490,000 or so distinct CDR3 sequences listed, 20% to 25% are singletons. Material for sequencing was blood. These receptors all stem from a woman between 65 and 79 years old with Graves' ophthalmopathy.

V gene TRBV14 combines with J gene TRBJ1-1; TRBD1 might be the D (5 bases). The V end lost 1 base, the J end lost 11 bases, and 8 bases lay between the germline ends. The CDR3 extends over 11 amino acids. Germline-derived CDR1 and CDR2 are SGHDN and FVKESK. The CDR3 DNA reads as TGTGCCAGCAGCCAAGGGGGCAGGGCTTTCTTT. This gives the protein CASSQGGRAFF.

This clonotype occurred a few times. V and J are TRBV5-1 and TRBJ2-3; D is unclear. V was pared by 1 base and J by 0 bases, with 12 bases between. There are 16 residues in the CDR3. CDR1 and CDR2 from the germline V gene are SGHRS and YFSETQ. Here the CDR3 DNA reads TGCGCCAGCAGCTTGAAGACGAATCCTAGCACAGATACGCAGTATTTT. It encodes CASSLKTNPSTDTQYF.

The chain carries TRBV12-3 or TRBV12-4 and TRBJ1-1; D is possibly TRBD1 (5 bases). CDR3 length equals 14 residues. The V and J ends lost 3 bases and 3 bases respectively, with 11 bases between them. CDR3 amino acids: CASSLEGLHTEAFF. The CDR3 DNA reads TGTGCCAGCAGTTTGGAGGGGTTGCACACTGAAGCTTTCTTT.

This clonotype was detected many times. The rearrangement uses TRBV6-1 and TRBJ2-3; TRBD2 is a possible D gene (5 bases). The CDR3 length is 15 residues. CDR1 is MNHNS, CDR2 SASEGT, per germline. Trimming shortened V by 2 bases and J by 10 bases, and 19 bases separated the two germline ends. CDR3 residues: CASSERLATLSAQYF. CDR3 in DNA: TGTGCCAGCAGTGAAAGGCTAGCCACACTGAGTGCGCAGTATTTT.

This clonotype came up a few times. The gene calls are TRBV5-1 and TRBJ2-5; no definite D call. The CDR3 length is 15 residues. In germline, CDR1 is SGHRS, CDR2 YFSETQ. Trimming took off 0 bases at V and 2 bases at J, with 11 bases between the two ends. CDR3 in amino acids: CASSLDVGLQETQYF. The CDR3 DNA reads as TGCGCCAGCAGCTTGGATGTAGGGTTGCAAGAGACCCAGTACTTC.